These T cell receptor beta chains were read from a single sample in a study of OX40 agonist ivuxolimab in advanced cancers. Profiling relied on immunoSEQ multiplex PCR, and the TCRdb table lists in-frame clones only, not all of them. Among approximately 40,000 clones, roughly 90% were seen once, and the ten largest hold approximately 13%. The source was CD4+ or CD8+ T cells sorted from blood, collected in a trial of the OX40 agonist ivuxolimab. The origin of the receptors is an adult with an advanced solid tumor such as melanoma, head and neck, liver or kidney cancer. CDR3s include the opening cysteine and the closing phenylalanine or tryptophan. A D gene is named only where the DNA matches it firmly. The size field is filled for only some rows; it gives once, few, many or a size class.

TRBJ2-1 | TRBD2 | - | TRBV11-2 | CASSLAVWAGETEQFF | TGTGCCAGCAGCTTAGCGGTATGGGCGGGAGAAACTGAGCAGTTCTTC
TRBJ2-7 | TRBD2 | - | TRBV28 | CASSWTGLAAEFPLYEQYF | TGTGCCAGCAGCTGGACGGGACTAGCGGCAGAATTCCCCCTCTACGAGCAGTACTTC
TRBJ2-1 | - | - | TRBV4-2 | CASSQDEGLPYNEQFF | TGTGCCAGCAGCCAAGATGAGGGGTTGCCCTACAATGAGCAGTTCTTC
TRBJ2-5 | - | - | TRBV19 | CASSITERGTQYF | TGTGCCAGTAGTATAACGGAACGCGGGACCCAGTACTTC
TRBJ2-5 | TRBD2 | - | TRBV2 | CASSLAGGPWETQYF | TGTGCCAGCAGTCTAGCGGGAGGGCCGTGGGAGACCCAGTACTTC
TRBJ2-6 | - | - | TRBV9 | CASSVRLSAGSGANVLTF | TGTGCCAGCAGCGTAAGGCTTAGCGCAGGCTCTGGGGCCAACGTCCTGACTTTC
TRBJ2-7 | - | - | TRBV6-6 | CASSYASGAWEQYF | TGTGCCAGCAGTTACGCGTCAGGGGCATGGGAGCAGTACTTC
TRBJ2-1 | - | - | TRBV6-6 | CASTQEGAAGEQFF | TGTGCCAGCACCCAGGAGGGGGCCGCTGGTGAGCAGTTCTTC
TRBJ2-1 | TRBD2 | - | TRBV9 | CASSVVGTSHAQFF | TGTGCCAGCAGCGTAGTTGGGACTAGCCATGCGCAGTTCTTC
TRBJ1-1 | - | - | TRBV29-1 | CSVERMLTPNTEAFF | TGCAGCGTTGAAAGGATGTTGACCCCGAACACTGAAGCTTTCTTT
TRBJ1-2 | - | - | TRBV10-3 | CAISEIGTALGDYGYTF | TGTGCCATCAGTGAGATCGGGACCGCTCTAGGGGACTATGGCTACACCTTC
TRBJ1-4 | - | - | TRBV19 | CASSYYGTSNEKLFF | TGTGCCAGTAGTTACTACGGGACTTCTAATGAAAAACTGTTTTTT
TRBJ1-1 | TRBD1 | - | TRBV18 | CASSPDRATEAFF | TGTGCCAGCTCACCTGACAGGGCCACTGAAGCTTTCTTT
TRBJ2-7 | - | - | TRBV19 | CASRSTGTAYEQYF | TGTGCCAGCCGATCGACAGGGACTGCCTACGAGCAGTACTTC
TRBJ2-3 | - | - | TRBV30 | CAWSTGSDTDTQYF | TGTGCCTGGAGTACAGGGTCGGACACAGATACGCAGTATTTT
TRBJ1-1 | - | - | TRBV28 | CASSLLRGGGAAMNTEAFF | TGTGCCAGCAGTTTATTAAGGGGAGGAGGGGCGGCTATGAACACTGAAGCTTTCTTT
TRBJ2-5 | - | - | TRBV6-1 | CASRGADRLETQYF | TGTGCCAGCAGGGGGGCAGACCGCCTGGAGACCCAGTACTTC
TRBJ1-5 | - | once | TRBV9 | CASSYGGVEPQHF | TGTGCCAGCAGCTACGGGGGGGTGGAGCCCCAGCATTTT
TRBJ1-1 | - | - | TRBV28 | CASSRTAKNTEAFF | TGTGCCAGCAGTCGGACAGCCAAGAACACTGAAGCTTTCTTT
TRBJ2-3 | TRBD2 | once | TRBV9 | CASGFRLAGGDTQYF | TGTGCCAGCGGCTTCAGACTAGCCGGAGGAGATACGCAGTATTTT
TRBJ1-6 | - | - | TRBV30 | CAWSRPGYHNSPLHF | TGTGCCTGGAGCCGACCGGGCTACCATAATTCACCCCTCCACTTT
TRBJ2-6 | TRBD2 | - | TRBV28 | CASSFGGGSGANVLTF | TGTGCCAGCAGCTTCGGGGGGGGCTCTGGGGCCAACGTCCTGACTTTC
TRBJ1-6 | - | few | TRBV7-9 | CASSLGGPGGSPLHF | TGTGCCAGCAGCTTAGGGGGGCCCGGAGGCTCACCCCTCCACTTT
TRBJ2-7 | - | - | TRBV11-2 | CASSLDYSYEQYF | TGTGCCAGCAGCTTAGACTACTCCTACGAGCAGTACTTC
TRBJ1-2 | - | - | TRBV9 | CASSTPGNYGYTF | TGTGCCAGCAGCACCCCCGGGAACTATGGCTACACCTTC
TRBJ2-3 | TRBD2 | - | TRBV28 | CASSYLGEGTQYF | TGTGCCAGCAGCTACCTCGGGGAGGGAACGCAGTATTTT
TRBJ1-3 | - | - | TRBV9 | CASSPSWGVGNTIYF | TGTGCCAGCAGCCCGTCCTGGGGGGTAGGAAACACCATATATTTT
TRBJ1-2 | - | - | TRBV6-5 | CASSSPGQQGYGYTF | TGTGCCAGCAGTTCCCCGGGACAACAGGGCTATGGCTACACCTTC
TRBJ1-1 | - | - | TRBV28 | CASSLLGGQGTEAFF | TGTGCCAGCAGTTTATTGGGGGGGCAGGGCACTGAAGCTTTCTTT
TRBJ2-2 | - | - | TRBV27 | CASSLSVEMRRSTGELFF | TGTGCCAGCAGTTTATCTGTCGAGATGAGGCGAAGCACCGGGGAGCTGTTTTTT
TRBJ1-3 | - | - | TRBV5-6 | CASIFRGRNTIYF | TGTGCCAGCATCTTCAGGGGCAGAAACACCATATATTTT
TRBJ1-5 | TRBD1 | - | TRBV30 | CACSDGWDSYSNQPQHF | TGTGCCTGTTCCGATGGGTGGGACAGTTATAGCAATCAGCCCCAGCATTTT
TRBJ2-7 | TRBD1 | - | TRBV19 | CASSIDGAGGPYEQYF | TGTGCCAGTAGTATAGATGGGGCAGGGGGCCCCTACGAGCAGTACTTC
TRBJ1-1 | - | - | TRBV30 | CAWNVLAAGEAFF | TGTGCCTGGAACGTCTTGGCGGCTGGTGAAGCTTTCTTT
TRBJ1-3 | TRBD1 | once | TRBV4-1 | CASSGRDRGIAGNTIYF | TGCGCCAGCAGCGGCCGGGACAGGGGGATAGCTGGAAACACCATATATTTT
TRBJ2-1 | TRBD2 | - | TRBV11-2 | CASSLGGGYNEQFF | TGTGCCAGCAGCTTAGGCGGGGGTTACAATGAGCAGTTCTTC
TRBJ2-3 | TRBD2 | - | TRBV15 | CATSTRTSGIDTQYF | TGTGCCACCAGCACCCGGACTAGCGGAATAGATACGCAGTATTTT
TRBJ2-1 | - | once | TRBV7-3 | CASSLDSSYNEQFF | TGTGCCAGCAGCTTAGACTCCTCCTACAATGAGCAGTTCTTC
TRBJ2-5 | TRBD1 | - | TRBV6-6 | CASSHRDRGSETQYF | TGTGCCAGCAGCCACCGGGACAGGGGGTCGGAGACCCAGTACTTC
TRBJ1-3 | TRBD1 | - | TRBV9 | CASNRGEAGNTIYF | TGTGCCAGTAACAGGGGGGAAGCTGGAAACACCATATATTTT
TRBJ2-5 | - | - | TRBV29-1 | CSVVGKQETQYF | TGCAGCGTTGTAGGGAAACAAGAGACCCAGTACTTC
TRBJ2-1 | TRBD1 | - | TRBV7-3 | CASSFKARDREYNEQFF | TGTGCCAGCAGCTTTAAAGCCCGGGACAGGGAGTACAATGAGCAGTTCTTC
TRBJ2-5 | - | - | TRBV27 | CASSPHADSPPETQYF | TGTGCCAGCAGTCCCCACGCGGACAGCCCACCGGAGACCCAGTACTTC
TRBJ2-5 | - | - | TRBV18 | CASSPSGETQYF | TGTGCCAGCTCACCGTCAGGGGAGACCCAGTACTTC
TRBJ2-1 | TRBD1 | - | TRBV5-1 | CASSSGQGASNEQFF | TGCGCCAGCAGCTCGGGACAGGGGGCGAGCAATGAGCAGTTCTTC
TRBJ1-3 | - | - | TRBV2 | CASIRQQTGNTIYF | TGTGCCAGCATCCGTCAGCAAACTGGAAACACCATATATTTT
TRBJ2-5 | - | - | TRBV6-1 | CASRGTVVETQYF | TGTGCCAGCAGGGGGACGGTTGTGGAGACCCAGTACTTC
TRBJ2-1 | - | - | TRBV6-4 | CASRTLRDTLSLGQFF | TGTGCCAGCAGAACCCTCCGGGACACACTTTCTCTCGGGCAGTTCTTC
TRBJ2-7 | - | - | TRBV7-7 | CASSPSTGHYEQYF | TGTGCTAGCAGCCCATCGACAGGCCACTACGAGCAGTACTTC
TRBJ2-7 | TRBD2 | once | TRBV5-4 | CASSRALAGGDEQYF | TGTGCCAGCAGCCGCGCGCTAGCGGGAGGGGACGAGCAGTACTTC
TRBJ2-7 | - | - | TRBV7-9 | CASSLGTYEQYF | TGTGCCAGCAGCTTGGGAACCTACGAGCAGTACTTC
TRBJ1-2 | - | - | TRBV7-9 | CASSHLQGGGYTF | TGTGCCAGCAGCCATTTACAGGGAGGAGGCTACACCTTC
TRBJ2-1 | TRBD1 | - | TRBV29-1 | CSDRQGANEQFF | TGCAGCGATAGACAGGGTGCCAATGAGCAGTTCTTC
TRBJ2-7 | - | - | TRBV7-8 | CASGQRASYEQYF | TGTGCCAGCGGTCAGCGGGCCTCCTACGAGCAGTACTTC